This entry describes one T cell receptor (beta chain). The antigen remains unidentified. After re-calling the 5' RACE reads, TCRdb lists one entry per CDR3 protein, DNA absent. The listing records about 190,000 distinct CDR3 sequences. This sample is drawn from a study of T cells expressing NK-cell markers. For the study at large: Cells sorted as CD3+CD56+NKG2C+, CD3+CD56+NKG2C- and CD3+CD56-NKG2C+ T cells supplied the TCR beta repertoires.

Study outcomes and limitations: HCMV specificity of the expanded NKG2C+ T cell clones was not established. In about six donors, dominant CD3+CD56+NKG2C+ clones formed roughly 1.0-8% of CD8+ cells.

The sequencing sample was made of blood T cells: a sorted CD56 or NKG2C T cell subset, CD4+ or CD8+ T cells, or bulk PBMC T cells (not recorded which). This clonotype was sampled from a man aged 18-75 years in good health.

The CDR3 reads CATRDVWDIQYF. The chain is built from TRBV27 and TRBJ2-4; as DNA is missing, the TRBD1 call by TCRdb cannot be tested. CDR3 size: 12 residues. Germline V CDR1 and CDR2: MNHEY, SMNVEV (reference sequence).